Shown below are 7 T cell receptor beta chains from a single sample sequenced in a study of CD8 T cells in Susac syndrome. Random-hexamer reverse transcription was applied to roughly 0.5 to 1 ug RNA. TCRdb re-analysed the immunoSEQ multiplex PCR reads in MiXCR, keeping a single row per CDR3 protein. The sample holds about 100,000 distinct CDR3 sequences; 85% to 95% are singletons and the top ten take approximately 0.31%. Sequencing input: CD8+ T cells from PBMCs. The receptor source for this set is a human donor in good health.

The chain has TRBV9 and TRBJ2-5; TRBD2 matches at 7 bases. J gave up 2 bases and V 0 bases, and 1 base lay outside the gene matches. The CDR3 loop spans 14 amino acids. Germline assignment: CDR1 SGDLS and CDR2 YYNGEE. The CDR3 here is CASSVVGGQETQYF. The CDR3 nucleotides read TGTGCCAGCAGCGTAGTGGGGGGGCAAGAGACCCAGTACTTC.

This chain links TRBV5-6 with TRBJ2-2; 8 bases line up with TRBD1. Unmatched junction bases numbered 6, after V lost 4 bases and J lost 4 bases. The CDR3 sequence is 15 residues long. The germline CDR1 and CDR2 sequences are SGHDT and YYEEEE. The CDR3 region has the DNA TGTGCCAGCAGCGCTTTGACAGGGGCCACCGGGGAGCTGTTTTTT. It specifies CASSALTGATGELFF.

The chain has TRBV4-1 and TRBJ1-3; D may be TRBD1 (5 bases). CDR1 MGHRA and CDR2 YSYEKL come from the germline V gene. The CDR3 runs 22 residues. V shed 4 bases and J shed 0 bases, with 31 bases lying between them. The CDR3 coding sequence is TGCGCCAGCAGCCCTTCGGAGGGACTTCTACAGAAATACGTTGACTCTGGAAACACCATATATTTT. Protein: CASSPSEGLLQKYVDSGNTIYF.

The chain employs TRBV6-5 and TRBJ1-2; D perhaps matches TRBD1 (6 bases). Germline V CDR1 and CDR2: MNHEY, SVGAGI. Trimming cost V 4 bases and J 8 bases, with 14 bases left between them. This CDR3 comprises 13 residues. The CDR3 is CASSSSGGRGYTF. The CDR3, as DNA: TGTGCCAGCAGTTCCTCTGGGGGCAGGGGCTACACCTTC.

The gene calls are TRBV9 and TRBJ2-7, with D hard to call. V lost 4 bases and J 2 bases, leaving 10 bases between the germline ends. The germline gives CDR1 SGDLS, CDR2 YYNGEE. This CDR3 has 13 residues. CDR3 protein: CASSPPLAYEQYF. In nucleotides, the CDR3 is TGTGCCAGCAGCCCACCCCTAGCCTACGAGCAGTACTTC.

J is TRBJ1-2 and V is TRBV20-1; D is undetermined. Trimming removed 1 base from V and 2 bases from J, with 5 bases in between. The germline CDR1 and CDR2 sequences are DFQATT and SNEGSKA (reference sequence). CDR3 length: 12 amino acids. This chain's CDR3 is CSARVQNYGYTF. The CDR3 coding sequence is TGCAGTGCTAGAGTCCAGAACTATGGCTACACCTTC.

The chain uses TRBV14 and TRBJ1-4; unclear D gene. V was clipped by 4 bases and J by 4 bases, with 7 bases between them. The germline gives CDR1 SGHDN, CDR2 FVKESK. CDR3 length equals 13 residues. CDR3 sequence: CASSPLFNEKLFF. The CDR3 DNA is TGTGCCAGCAGCCCTCTGTTTAATGAAAAACTGTTTTTT.